The source of this T cell receptor beta chain is a study of cytomegalovirus exposure and HLA in healthy donors. The PCR was carried out with 60 Vbeta primers and 13 Jbeta primers. The method was immunoSEQ multiplex PCR; TCRdb's version includes in-frame clones alone and lacks a portion of them. This table holds about 200,000 clones, around 85% found once. Sequenced material: PBMCs. The sequence was collected from a woman between 45 and 65 years old in good health and CMV-seronegative.

Here the CDR3 DNA reads TGTGCCAGCATACGGGACAGGATCTACGAGCAGTACTTC. Amino acids: CASIRDRIYEQYF. The V gene is TRBV6-1, the J gene TRBJ2-7; 8 positions match TRBD1. V shed 7 bases, J shed 3 bases, and the junction held 5 bases outside the gene matches. The CDR3 is made up of 13 amino acids. Germline assignment: CDR1 MNHNS and CDR2 SASEGT.